This T cell receptor (beta chain) came from a study of shared clonotypes between healthy human individuals. Replicate PCRs run on sorted subsets employed around 200 ng DNA, about 27,000 T cell genomes. Measured with immunoSEQ multiplex PCR; TCRdb has only the in-frame clones, and not every one. The sample has 850,000 to 1,200,000 clones, about 77% seen once. This CDR3 region has 15 residues. In germline, CDR1 is MDHEN, CDR2 SYDVKM. After removal of 3 bases from V and 5 bases from J, the junction contained 6 bases not matched to a gene. This sequence joins TRBV28 and TRBJ1-1; TRBD1 aligns across 10 bases. Sequenced input: memory CD4+ T cells sorted from blood. Stated subset: CD45RA-negative fraction. This TCR was sampled from a man between 18 and 35 years old in good health. The CDR3 spells CASSLGGTGVTEAFF. CDR3 sequence (DNA): TGTGCCAGCAGTTTGGGTGGGACAGGGGTTACTGAAGCTTTCTTT.